The 9 T cell receptor beta chains below come from one sample, sequenced in a study of response to subunit inactivated influenza vaccine. TCRdb re-called the RT-PCR reads with MiXCR, one entry per CDR3 protein. The repertoire consists of some 500,000 distinct CDR3 sequences, with 16% occurring once and the leading ten covering 3%. The sequencing used CD4+ T cells sorted from PBMCs, collected roughly 24 months after vaccination. These receptors all stem from a man aged 50-75 years who received an inactivated influenza vaccine.

The chain carries TRBV12-3 or TRBV12-4 and TRBJ1-1, with unresolved D. V lost 1 base and J lost 5, with 11 bases in between. The CDR3 contains 14 residues. The CDR3 bases are TGTGCCAGCAGTTTAGATCCACGGATGACTGAAGCTTTCTTT. Protein product: CASSLDPRMTEAFF.

In its sample, this clonotype was seen many times. The V and J genes are TRBV4-2 and TRBJ2-3; TRBD2 agrees at 7 bases. Germline-derived CDR1 and CDR2 are LGHNA and YNFKEQ. The CDR3 is 17 residues long. V shed 0 bases, J shed 1 base, and the junction held 7 bases outside the gene matches. The CDR3 DNA follows: TGTGCCAGCAGCCAAGACCCCTCCAGCGGGGGCACAGATACGCAGTATTTT. The encoded protein is CASSQDPSSGGTDTQYF.

This clonotype was detected a few times. The J gene is TRBJ2-4, the V gene TRBV20-1, with TRBD1 as a possible D gene (6 bases). V was shortened by 6 bases and J by 2 bases, with 11 bases between the two germline ends. This CDR3 spans 13 amino acids. Per the germline V gene, CDR1 is DFQATT and CDR2 is SNEGSKA (reference sequence). CDR3 sequence reads: CSALTGSKNIQYF. The CDR3 nucleotides are TGCAGTGCCCTAACAGGGTCCAAAAACATTCAGTACTTC.

Of note for this clonotype: Mismatch with germline at one junction end may stem from a read error. V is TRBV12-3 or TRBV12-4 and J is TRBJ2-1; 14 bases are a match to TRBD2. CDR3 length: 16 amino acids. The chain's CDR3 is CAGSFMTSGGAIEQFF. Here the CDR3 DNA reads TGTGCCGGCAGTTTTATGACTAGCGGGGGGGCCATTGAGCAGTTCTTC.

This clonotype was seen only a few times. The V and J genes are TRBV5-5 and TRBJ2-1; D assignment may be TRBD1 or TRBD2 (6 bases each). The CDR3 is 15 amino acids. From germline, CDR1 is SGHKS and CDR2 YYEKEE (reference sequence). Trimming left V 1 base short and J 7 bases short, with 15 bases between. In DNA form, the CDR3 reads TGTGCCAGCAGCTTGTTGGGGGGCGCATTAAATGAGCAGTTCTTC. As protein: CASSLLGGALNEQFF.

In its sample, this clonotype was seen a few times. The V and J genes are TRBV12-3 or TRBV12-4 and TRBJ1-2; D possibly corresponds to TRBD1 (5 bases). CDR3 length: 13 amino acids. With 2 bases removed from V and 8 bases from J, the gap between germline ends came to 12 bases. CDR3 sequence reads: CASSLNRGTGYTF. DNA for the CDR3: TGTGCCAGCAGTTTAAATCGGGGGACCGGCTACACCTTC.

The chain combines TRBV24-1 with TRBJ2-3; no clear D gene. V was pared by 5 bases and J by 2 bases, with 7 bases between. Germline V lookup: CDR1 KGHDR, CDR2 SFDVKD. The CDR3 sequence is 13 residues long. The DNA for the CDR3 is TGTGCCACCAGTGTCGCACACACAGATACGCAGTATTTT. The encoded protein is CATSVAHTDTQYF.

This chain uses TRBV7-2 with TRBJ2-3; 14 bases align to TRBD2. This CDR3 spans 16 amino acids. V lost 5 bases, J lost 4 bases, and 5 bases stayed unmatched. Per germline, CDR1 SGHTA and CDR2 FQGNSA. DNA for the CDR3: TGTGCCAGCAGCACCGGACTAGCGGGAGGCGCAGATACGCAGTATTTT. Protein product: CASSTGLAGGADTQYF.

The CDR3 region has the DNA TGTGCCACCAGTGATCCGACCCGGACTATCACAGATACGCAGTATTTT. Translated, it gives CATSDPTRTITDTQYF. This sequence joins TRBV24-1 and TRBJ2-3; D may be TRBD2 (6 bases). The CDR3 has 16 amino acids. V was cut by 3 bases and J by 2 bases, with 14 bases left in between. Germline CDR1 and CDR2: KGHDR and SFDVKD.